This T cell receptor beta chain comes out of a study of memory CD4+ T cells and cytomegalovirus serostatus. On the study more broadly: Donors were healthy Belgian adults, 10 or so CMV seropositive and about 24 seronegative. Whole-study findings and limits: About 40% of the roughly 160 known CMV-associated TCRbeta sequences appeared in CD4+ memory.

Note on this clone: Its antigen is not identified.

Libraries were prepared by immunoSEQ multiplex PCR; TCRdb keeps only in-frame clonotypes and omits some of them. The sample consists of about 59,000 clones, roughly 81% of them appearing once. Single viable CD3+CD4+CD8-CD45RO+ cells were sorted as the memory CD4+ T cells. Germline V gene data show CDR1 as SGHTA and CDR2 as FQGNSA. The length of the CDR3 is 16 residues. V was trimmed by 5 bases and J by 3 bases, leaving 19 bases between them. This receptor was identified in an adult in good health and CMV-seronegative. The sequenced sample consisted of memory CD4+ T cells from blood. The chain has TRBV7-2 and TRBJ1-2, with D unresolved. The CDR3 loop reads CASSTPTRRYHYGYTF. In nucleotides, the CDR3 is TGTGCCAGCAGCACACCGACACGAAGGTACCACTATGGCTACACCTTC.